The next 7 T cell receptor beta chains were all read from a single sample in a study of T cells in Graves' hyperthyroidism and ophthalmopathy. Authors of the study amplified TCR beta CDR3 regions from RNA transcripts. The TCR CDR3 first-round RT-PCR relied on the HTBI primer set. TCRdb re-called the multiplex PCR reads with MiXCR, one entry per CDR3 protein. The repertoire has roughly 500,000 distinct CDR3 sequences, roughly 22% of them found once; the top ten carry 45% to 55%. The sequenced sample was blood. The receptors were gathered from a woman in her 70s with Graves' ophthalmopathy.

The J gene is TRBJ1-2, the V gene TRBV7-2; 8 bases agree with TRBD1. Germline V gene lookup returns CDR1 SGHTA and CDR2 FQGNSA. Trimming removed 0 bases from V and 4 bases from J; junction bases left unmatched: 1. The CDR3 is 14 amino acids. As DNA, the CDR3 is TGTGCCAGCAGCTTAGCCACAGGGGGCTATGGCTACACCTTC. It is translated as CASSLATGGYGYTF.

The sample holds many counts of this clonotype. The genes are TRBV20-1 and TRBJ2-2; no firm D call. V gave up 6 bases and J gave up 6 bases, with 11 bases separating them. Germline CDR1 is DFQATT and CDR2 is SNEGSKA (reference sequence). The CDR3 length is 12 residues. The CDR3 coding sequence is TGCAGTGCCCCCACGAGAGCCGGGGAGCTGTTTTTT. It yields the protein CSAPTRAGELFF.

The V and J genes are TRBV5-1 and TRBJ1-2; D ambiguous. In germline, CDR1 is SGHRS, CDR2 YFSETQ. The V gene lost 4 bases and the J gene lost 8 bases, with 15 bases spanning the gap. The CDR3 has 13 amino acids. The CDR3 region is CASSRTDGGGYTF. The CDR3 DNA reads TGCGCCAGCAGCAGAACGGACGGAGGCGGCTACACCTTC.

This clonotype was seen a handful of times. This chain connects TRBV30 to TRBJ1-4; D perhaps matches TRBD1 (6 bases). CDR1 and CDR2 (germline): GTSNPN, SVGIG (reference sequence). The CDR3 runs 13 residues. V was clipped by 4 bases and J by 7 bases, with 13 bases between them. CDR3 loop: CAWNRATSEKLFF. Here the CDR3 DNA reads TGTGCCTGGAACAGGGCCACCAGTGAAAAACTGTTTTTT. Drawing the rest from reference TRBV30 and TRBJ1-4, the complete variable domain is SQTIHQWPATLVQPVGSPLSLECTVEGTSNPNLYWYRQAAGRGLQLLFYSVGIGQISSEVPQNLSASRPQDRQFILSSKKLLLSDSGFYLCAWNRATSEKLFFGSGTQLSVL.

The chain uses TRBV7-3 and TRBJ2-1; D is unclear. The CDR3 has 15 amino acids. Germline V gene lookup returns CDR1 SGHTA and CDR2 FQGTGA. With 1 base removed from V and 5 bases from J, the gap between germline ends came to 12 bases. As DNA, the CDR3 is TGTGCCAGCAGCTTAAATGGGTTTTTGGACAATGAGCAGTTCTTC. Translation: CASSLNGFLDNEQFF.

V usage is TRBV6-4 and J usage is TRBJ1-1; TRBD1 agrees at 7 bases. CDR3 length equals 16 residues. Germline lookup yields CDR1 MRHNA and CDR2 SNTAGT. The trim removed 4 bases at V and 0 bases at J, leaving 8 bases unmatched. CDR3 bases: TGTGCCAGCAGTGTAGCGGCAGGGGGGGTGAACACTGAAGCTTTCTTT. Residues: CASSVAAGGVNTEAFF.

This clonotype was seen at least ten times. This sequence joins TRBV6-5 and TRBJ2-7; D is ambiguous. The germline V gene encodes CDR1 MNHEY and CDR2 SVGAGI. Deletions cut 0 bases from V and 6 bases from J, with 3 bases between. The CDR3 is 11 residues long. The CDR3 protein is CASSYSSEQYF. DNA for the CDR3: TGTGCCAGCAGTTACTCGTCCGAGCAGTACTTC.